These 23 T cell receptor beta chains came from one sample sequenced in a study of cytomegalovirus exposure and HLA in healthy donors. PCR was performed using 60 Vbeta and 13 Jbeta primers. Assay: immunoSEQ multiplex PCR; the TCRdb copy retains only in-frame clones and omits some. The sample lists about 200,000 clones; 65% to 90% were seen once. The sequencing sample was made of PBMCs. Every receptor here comes from a woman younger than 45 in good health and CMV-seronegative.

This clone turned up a few times. J is TRBJ2-1 and V is TRBV2; 9 bases agree with TRBD2. CDR1 is SNHLY and CDR2 is FYNNEI in the germline V gene. V shed 6 bases and J 2 bases; nucleotides not matched to a gene: 2. The CDR3 is 14 residues long. CDR3 residues: CASSRLAAYNEQFF. CDR3 nucleotides: TGTGCCAGCAGCAGACTAGCGGCCTACAATGAGCAGTTCTTC.

CDR3 amino acids: CASKPRTGEGAGELFF. In DNA form, the CDR3 reads TGCGCCAGCAAACCCCGGACAGGGGAAGGGGCCGGGGAGCTGTTTTTT. The genes are TRBV5-1 and TRBJ2-2, with 9 bases identical to TRBD1. The ends lost 6 bases at V and 6 bases at J; junction bases unmatched: 12. The CDR3 is 16 residues long. Per germline, CDR1 SGHRS and CDR2 YFSETQ.

The chain couples TRBV19 to TRBJ2-7, with a possible D match to TRBD1 (5 bases). Germline loops: CDR1 LNHDA, CDR2 SQIVND (reference sequence). The CDR3 contains 14 residues. V gave up 3 bases and J gave up 2 bases, with 11 bases separating them. The CDR3 DNA sequence: TGTGCCAGTAGTATTGTGGGGCAGACCTACGAGCAGTACTTC. It translates to CASSIVGQTYEQYF.

This chain joins TRBV5-4 and TRBJ2-7, with 8 nucleotides matching TRBD1. Per the germline V gene, CDR1 is SGHNT and CDR2 is YYREEE (reference sequence). V lost 4 bases to trimming and J lost 2 bases; unmatched junction nucleotides: 11. This CDR3 is 16 amino acids long. This chain's CDR3 is CASSPGQGNPPYEQYF. The DNA of the CDR3 is TGTGCCAGCAGCCCAGGACAGGGAAATCCCCCCTACGAGCAGTACTTC.

The chain recombines TRBV6-5 with TRBJ2-1; maybe TRBD2 (5 bases). CDR1 and CDR2 from the germline V gene are MNHEY and SVGAGI. Between the trimmed V and J ends, which lost 0 bases and 9 bases, there was a span of 12 bases. CDR3 length: 14 amino acids. The CDR3 here is CASSYSGLAFEQFF. Written as DNA, the CDR3 is TGTGCCAGCAGTTACTCGGGCCTAGCTTTTGAGCAGTTCTTC.

The genes are TRBV28 and TRBJ2-5; maybe TRBD1 (5 bases). CDR3 size: 14 residues. V gave up 2 bases and J gave up 1 base, with 8 bases separating them. The germline gives CDR1 MDHEN, CDR2 SYDVKM. The CDR3 reads CASSLQGFQETQYF. The CDR3 DNA follows: TGTGCCAGCAGTTTACAGGGATTCCAAGAGACCCAGTACTTC.

Written as DNA, the CDR3 is TGTGCCAGCCACCACAGGGGTATCGACGAGCAGTACTTC. Translation gives CASHHRGIDEQYF. V gene TRBV5-6 combines with J gene TRBJ2-7; 7 bases fit TRBD1. This CDR3 is built from 13 residues. Looked up from germline, CDR1 is SGHDT and CDR2 is YYEEEE. J lost 5 bases, V lost 7 bases, and 9 bases had no gene match.

This clone was counted between two and nine times. The CDR3 DNA follows: TGTGCCAGCAGTATGGGGGGAGGGGCGGGACCCACCCCTTACAATGAGCAGTTCTTC. Protein sequence: CASSMGGGAGPTPYNEQFF. The chain combines TRBV5-4 with TRBJ2-1, with 7 positions matching TRBD2. V lost 5 bases to trimming and J lost 4 bases; unmatched junction nucleotides: 21. CDR1 is SGHNT and CDR2 is YYREEE in the germline V gene (reference sequence). The CDR3 consists of 19 residues.

V gene TRBV30 combines with J gene TRBJ2-4; 11 nucleotides line up with TRBD1. J gave up 1 base and V 1 base, and 9 bases lay outside the gene matches. The germline CDR1 and CDR2 sequences are GTSNPN and SVGIG (reference sequence). The CDR3 sequence is 18 residues long. The chain's CDR3 is CAWSGRPGTGGAKNIQYF. The CDR3 DNA reads as TGTGCCTGGAGTGGAAGACCCGGGACAGGGGGGGCCAAAAACATTCAGTACTTC. The variable domain in full, with the rest retrieved from reference TRBV30 and TRBJ2-4, is SQTIHQWPATLVQPVGSPLSLECTVEGTSNPNLYWYRQAAGRGLQLLFYSVGIGQISSEVPQNLSASRPQDRQFILSSKKLLLSDSGFYLCAWSGRPGTGGAKNIQYFGAGTRLSVL.

This clone appeared a single time. The V call is TRBV12-5, the J call TRBJ2-1; 7 bases are a match to TRBD2. The CDR3 sequence is 13 residues long. Germline-derived CDR1 and CDR2 are LGHNT and FRNRAP. V lost 7 bases to trimming and J lost 8 bases; unmatched junction nucleotides: 8. Written as DNA, the CDR3 is TGTGCTAGTGCCTTCAGACGGGGGGATGAGCAGTTCTTC. Translation gives CASAFRRGDEQFF.

The chain has TRBV21-1 and TRBJ1-2; TRBD1 is the table's D call and was not checked against the DNA. TRBV21-1 is flagged as a pseudogene. The CDR3 has 15 amino acids. The chain's CDR3 is CASSPHQETAYGYTF. The CDR3 DNA reads as TGTGCCAGCAGCCCTCATCAAGAAACAGCCTATGGCTACACCTTC.

This clone showed up just a few times. The rearrangement uses TRBV7-8 and TRBJ2-5; a possible D gene is TRBD2 (5 bases). Per the germline V gene, CDR1 is SGHVS and CDR2 is FQNEAQ. The CDR3 spans 13 residues. The germline V and J ends were trimmed by 5 bases and 5 bases, with 12 bases remaining between them. The CDR3 spells CASSDRTGETQYF. The CDR3 coding sequence is TGTGCCAGCAGCGATAGAACGGGGGAGACCCAGTACTTC.

The chain links TRBV7-3 to TRBJ2-1; 9 bases are a match to TRBD2. Trimming removed 2 bases from V and 4 bases from J; junction bases left unmatched: 6. Germline V gene sequence: CDR1 SGHTA, CDR2 FQGTGA. The CDR3 covers 16 residues. The CDR3 DNA sequence: TGTGCCAGCAGCTTACATAGCGGGGGAACTTACAATGAGCAGTTCTTC. Translated: CASSLHSGGTYNEQFF.

This clone was counted a single time. The V call is TRBV5-4, the J call TRBJ2-7; 8 bases are a match to TRBD1. The V gene's germline CDR1 is SGHNT and CDR2 YYREEE (reference sequence). The CDR3 runs to 12 residues. The V and J ends lost 2 bases and 6 bases, in that order; junction bases with no gene match: 1. The chain's CDR3 is CASSLGQGEQYF. In nucleotides, the CDR3 is TGTGCCAGCAGCTTAGGACAGGGCGAGCAGTACTTC.

The chain recombines TRBV5-1 with TRBJ2-2, with D uncertain. CDR1 and CDR2 (germline): SGHRS, YFSETQ. V lost 0 bases to trimming and J lost 3 bases, with 6 bases between them. The CDR3 length is 14 residues. CDR3 sequence: CASSLVLYTGELFF. The CDR3, as DNA: TGCGCCAGCAGCTTGGTACTCTACACCGGGGAGCTGTTTTTT.

The chain employs TRBV27 and TRBJ2-1; unclear D gene. Germline CDR1 MNHEY, CDR2 SMNVEV (reference sequence). V was shortened by 2 bases and J by 2 bases, with 4 bases between the two germline ends. The CDR3 loop spans 13 amino acids. The CDR3 protein is CASSLTTYNEQFF. CDR3 coding DNA: TGTGCCAGCAGTTTAACAACCTACAATGAGCAGTTCTTC.

The rearrangement uses TRBV2 and TRBJ2-7; perhaps TRBD1 as D (6 bases). Germline loops: CDR1 SNHLY, CDR2 FYNNEI. The CDR3 consists of 15 residues. V was pared by 11 bases and J by 2 bases, with 22 bases between. The CDR3 sequence is CAVDRFGKSTYEQYF. In DNA, the CDR3 is TGTGCCGTAGACAGGTTTGGAAAATCTACCTACGAGCAGTACTTC.

The chain carries TRBV9 and TRBJ2-3, with D unclear. This CDR3 comprises 14 residues. V lost 0 bases, J lost 0 bases, and 5 bases lay in between. CDR1 is SGDLS, CDR2 YYNGEE, per germline. The CDR3 DNA reads TGTGCCAGCAGCGTAGATCTAAGCACAGATACGCAGTATTTT. Amino acids: CASSVDLSTDTQYF. Supplemented by reference TRBV9 and TRBJ2-3, the full variable domain reads DSGVTQTPKHLITATGQRVTLRCSPRSGDLSVYWYQQSLDQGLQFLIQYYNGEERAKGNILERFSAQQFPDLHSELNLSSLELGDSALYFCASSVDLSTDTQYFGPGTRLTVL.

The chain combines TRBV4-1 with TRBJ2-7; TRBD1 might be the D (6 bases). The DNA end is a closer match to TRBJ2-5, so the J assignment may be wrong. Germline lookup yields CDR1 MGHRA and CDR2 YSYEKL. The CDR3 loop spans 16 amino acids. CDR3 sequence reads: CASSQLFLDRQETQYF. The CDR3 bases are TGCGCCAGCAGCCAACTTTTCCTGGACAGACAAGAGACCCAGTACTTC.

Remarks on this clone: The sample contains more than one DNA sequence encoding this CDR3. The chain carries TRBV5-1 and TRBJ2-3; 9 bases fit TRBD1. In germline, CDR1 is SGHRS, CDR2 YFSETQ. The CDR3 loop spans 14 amino acids. The junction had 6 bases not matched to a gene; V was cut back by 4 bases and J by 6 bases. The DNA for the CDR3 is TGCGCCAGCAGCCCAGGACAGGGGCCCGATACGCAGTATTTT. Translated: CASSPGQGPDTQYF.

Written as DNA, the CDR3 is TGCGCCAGCAGCTGGACAGATACGAACACTGAAGCTTTCTTT. Residues: CASSWTDTNTEAFF. V and J are TRBV5-1 and TRBJ1-1; maybe TRBD1 (6 bases). This CDR3 has 14 residues. Trimming pared 3 bases from V and 1 base from J, leaving 10 bases between. The germline V gene encodes CDR1 SGHRS and CDR2 YFSETQ.

The chain couples TRBV5-1 to TRBJ2-5; 7 bases map to TRBD1. Germline lookup yields CDR1 SGHRS and CDR2 YFSETQ. V shed 5 bases, J shed 5 bases, and the junction held 9 bases outside the gene matches. CDR3 length: 14 amino acids. CDR3 coding DNA: TGCGCCAGCAGGTCAGACAGGGAAACGGAGACCCAGTACTTC. It encodes CASRSDRETETQYF.

The chain employs TRBV11-3 and TRBJ2-7; 7 nucleotides align to TRBD1. With 2 bases clipped from V and 3 bases from J, the junction kept 7 bases outside the gene matches. The germline V gene encodes CDR1 SGHNT and CDR2 YENEEA. This CDR3 has 15 amino acids. Here the CDR3 reads CASSLTGTDDYEQYF. The CDR3 bases are TGTGCCAGCAGCTTAACTGGGACAGACGACTACGAGCAGTACTTC.